These 7 T cell receptor beta chains were sequenced from one sample in a study of cytomegalovirus exposure and HLA in healthy donors (dated by TCRdb to the late 2010s). Library preparation employed the immunoSEQ multiplex PCR assay. For the multiplex PCR, a mixture combining 60 forward primers for TCR Vbeta segments and 13 reverse primers for TCR Jbeta segments was used. TCRdb obtained this table from immuneACCESS and retained in-frame rearrangements with V and J assigned. These tables miss some clones; where compared with another copy, unresolved V genes account for less than half of the shortfall, and the remainder is unexplained. This sample lists about 160,000 clones; 75% to 90% were detected once. Under 2% of the sample is in the top ten clones. The sequenced material came from PBMCs. Receptor source: a young woman in good health and CMV-seronegative.

The chain recombines TRBV5-1 with TRBJ1-4; D gene unclear. Germline V gene data show CDR1 as SGHRS and CDR2 as YFSETQ. The CDR3 is 16 residues long. Trimming cost V 0 bases and J 2 bases, with 11 bases left between them. The CDR3 here is CASSLVPGFTNEKLFF. For the CDR3, the DNA is TGCGCCAGCAGCTTGGTCCCGGGGTTTACTAATGAAAAACTGTTTTTT. Supplemented by reference TRBV5-1 and TRBJ1-4, the full variable domain reads KAGVTQTPRYLIKTRGQQVTLSCSPISGHRSVSWYQQTPGQGLQFLFEYFSETQRNKGNFPGRFSGRQFSNSRSEMNVSTLELGDSALYLCASSLVPGFTNEKLFFGSGTQLSVL.

This chain connects TRBV29-1 to TRBJ2-6; TRBD1 matches at 10 bases. Germline V gene sequence: CDR1 SQVTM, CDR2 ANQGSEA. The CDR3 totals 14 residues. J gave up 2 bases and V 7 bases, and 2 bases lay outside the gene matches. CDR3 region: CSAGTGAGANVLTF. The DNA for the CDR3 is TGCAGCGCCGGGACAGGGGCTGGGGCCAACGTCCTGACTTTC.

The CDR3 here is CASSALQGASYNEQFF. CDR3 in DNA: TGTGCCAGTAGTGCATTACAGGGGGCCTCATACAATGAGCAGTTCTTC. The chain employs TRBV19 and TRBJ2-1; 9 positions match TRBD1. Germline V lookup: CDR1 LNHDA, CDR2 SQIVND (reference sequence). Trimming at V came to 5 bases and at J to 4 bases, leaving 9 bases not matched to a gene. This CDR3 has 16 amino acids.

The CDR3 region is CASSLYPGGPYNEQFF. DNA of the CDR3: TGTGCCAGCAGTTTATACCCCGGGGGTCCCTACAATGAGCAGTTCTTC. The V and J genes are TRBV27 and TRBJ2-1; possibly TRBD2 for D (6 bases). Trimming left V 1 base short and J 2 bases short, with 12 bases between. Germline values: CDR1 MNHEY, CDR2 SMNVEV (reference sequence). The CDR3 loop spans 16 amino acids.

The V and J genes are TRBV19 and TRBJ1-2; D is unresolved. The CDR3 spans 17 residues. V shed 4 bases and J shed 4 bases, with 22 bases lying between them. Germline loops: CDR1 LNHDA, CDR2 SQIVND (reference sequence). Here the CDR3 reads CASSTSVRVAPSYGYTF. In nucleotides, the CDR3 is TGTGCCAGTAGTACCTCTGTCCGAGTGGCCCCTAGCTATGGCTACACCTTC.

J is TRBJ1-5 and V is TRBV18, with D perhaps matching TRBD1 (5 bases). CDR3 length: 14 amino acids. Germline lookup yields CDR1 KGHSH and CDR2 LQKENI. V was pared by 3 bases and J by 1 base, with 7 bases between. The CDR3 loop is CASSPQGSNQPQHF. CDR3 coding DNA: TGTGCCAGCTCACCCCAGGGAAGCAATCAGCCCCAGCATTTT.

The chain has TRBV7-9 and TRBJ2-7; TRBD2 matches 8 bases. The CDR3 is 16 residues long. The germline CDR1 and CDR2 sequences are SEHNR and FQNEAQ (reference sequence). The trim removed 0 bases at V and 2 bases at J, leaving 6 bases unmatched. The CDR3 reads CASSLAPGGRTYEQYF. CDR3 nucleotide sequence: TGTGCCAGCAGCTTAGCTCCGGGCGGGAGGACCTACGAGCAGTACTTC.